Listed here is a single TCR beta chain. Described time point: newly diagnosed GD, antithyroid drugs for less than 3 months. From RNA extracted from PBMCs, the TCR library was made. The data originate from a study of regulatory T cells in long-lasting Graves disease. Study-level background: Newly diagnosed Graves' patients had under 3 months of antithyroid drugs.

The CDR3 runs 14 residues. Germline assignment: CDR1 LGHDT and CDR2 YNNKEL (reference sequence). With 1 base clipped from V and 4 bases from J, the junction kept 2 bases outside the gene matches. CDR3 regions were amplified by Arm-PCR using iRepertoire HTBI primers to build TCR beta libraries. TCRdb re-called the multiplex PCR reads through MiXCR, storing one row per CDR3 protein. The table lists about 620,000 distinct CDR3 sequences, around 17% of them singletons. These data were also reused for a study on T cells in Graves' hyperthyroidism and ophthalmopathy. In that study: RT-PCR in the first round (using the HTBI primer set) targeted the TCR CDR3. Most thyroid-expanded clonotypes above 0.001 were also found in blood.

The sequencing used peripheral blood mononuclear cells (PBMCs), collected at new diagnosis, from a patient treated with antithyroid drugs. V and J are TRBV3-1 and TRBJ2-7, with TRBD1 identical over 9 bases. The sequence derives from a woman aged 25 to 39 with Graves disease. CDR3 sequence (DNA): TGTGCCAGCAGCCAAGTCGGACAGGGGTACGAGCAGTACTTC. Its translation: CASSQVGQGYEQYF.